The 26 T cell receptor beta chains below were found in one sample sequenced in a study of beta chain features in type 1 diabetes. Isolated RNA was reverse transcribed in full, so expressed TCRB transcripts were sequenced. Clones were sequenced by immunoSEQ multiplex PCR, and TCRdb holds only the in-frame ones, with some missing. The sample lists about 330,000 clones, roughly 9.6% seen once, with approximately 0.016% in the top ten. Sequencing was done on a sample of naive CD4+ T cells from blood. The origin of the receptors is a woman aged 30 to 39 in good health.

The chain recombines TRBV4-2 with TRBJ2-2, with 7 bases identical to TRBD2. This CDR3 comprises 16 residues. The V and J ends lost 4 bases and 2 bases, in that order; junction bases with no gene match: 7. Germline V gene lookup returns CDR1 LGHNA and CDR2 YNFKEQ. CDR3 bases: TGTGCCAGCAGCCGGCAGCGGGGACTAAACACCGGGGAGCTGTTTTTT. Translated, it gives CASSRQRGLNTGELFF.

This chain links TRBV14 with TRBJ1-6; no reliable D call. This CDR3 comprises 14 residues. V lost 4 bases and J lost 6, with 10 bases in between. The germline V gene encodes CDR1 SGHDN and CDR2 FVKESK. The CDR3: CASSRRQINSPLHF. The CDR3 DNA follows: TGTGCCAGCAGCCGGAGGCAGATTAATTCACCCCTCCACTTT.

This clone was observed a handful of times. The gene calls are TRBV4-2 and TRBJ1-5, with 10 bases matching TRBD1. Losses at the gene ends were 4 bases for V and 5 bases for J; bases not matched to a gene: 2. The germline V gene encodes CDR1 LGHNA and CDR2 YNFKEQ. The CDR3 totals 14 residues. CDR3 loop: CASSPGQGDQPQHF. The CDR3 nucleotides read TGTGCCAGCAGCCCCGGACAGGGGGATCAGCCCCAGCATTTT.

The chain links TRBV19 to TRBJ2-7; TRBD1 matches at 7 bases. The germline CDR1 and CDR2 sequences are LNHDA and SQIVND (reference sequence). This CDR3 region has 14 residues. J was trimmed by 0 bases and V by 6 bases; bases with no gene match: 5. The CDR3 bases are TGTGCCAGTAGGCGACAGGGAGACTCCTACGAGCAGTACTTC. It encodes CASRRQGDSYEQYF.

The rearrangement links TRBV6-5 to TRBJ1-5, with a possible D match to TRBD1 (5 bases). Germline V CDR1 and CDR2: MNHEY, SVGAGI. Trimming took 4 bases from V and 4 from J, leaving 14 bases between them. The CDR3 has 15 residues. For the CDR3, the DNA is TGTGCCAGCAGTTCCGGGGGAGCGGGGAATCAGCCCCAGCATTTT. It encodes CASSSGGAGNQPQHF.

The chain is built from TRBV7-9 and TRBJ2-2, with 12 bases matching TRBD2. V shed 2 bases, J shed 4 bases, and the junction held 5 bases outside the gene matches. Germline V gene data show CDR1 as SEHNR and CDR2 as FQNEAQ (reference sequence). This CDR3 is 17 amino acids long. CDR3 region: CASSLIWTSGITGELFF. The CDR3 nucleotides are TGTGCCAGCAGCTTAATTTGGACTAGCGGGATCACCGGGGAGCTGTTTTTT.

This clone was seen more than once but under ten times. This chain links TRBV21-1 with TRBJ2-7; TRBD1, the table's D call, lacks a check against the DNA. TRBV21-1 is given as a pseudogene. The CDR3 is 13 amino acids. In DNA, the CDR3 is TGTGCCAGCAGGAGACAGTGGAGCTACGAGCAGTACTTC. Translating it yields CASRRQWSYEQYF.

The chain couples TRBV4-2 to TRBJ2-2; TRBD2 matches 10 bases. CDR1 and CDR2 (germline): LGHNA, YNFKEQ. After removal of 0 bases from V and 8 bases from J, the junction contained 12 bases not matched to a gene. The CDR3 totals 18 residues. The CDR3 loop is CASSQDLSSGSLSGELFF. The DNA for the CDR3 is TGTGCCAGCAGCCAAGATCTTTCTAGCGGGAGTTTATCTGGGGAGCTGTTTTTT.

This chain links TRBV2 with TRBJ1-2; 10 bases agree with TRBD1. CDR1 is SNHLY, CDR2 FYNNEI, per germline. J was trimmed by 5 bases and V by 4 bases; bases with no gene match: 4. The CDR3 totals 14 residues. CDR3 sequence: CASSGDRGGYGYTF. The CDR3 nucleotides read TGTGCCAGCAGTGGGGACAGGGGCGGATATGGCTACACCTTC.

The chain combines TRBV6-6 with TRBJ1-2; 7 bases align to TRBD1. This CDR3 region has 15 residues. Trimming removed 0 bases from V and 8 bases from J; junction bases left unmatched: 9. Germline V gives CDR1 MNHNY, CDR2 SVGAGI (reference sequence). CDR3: CASSYSDRDSRGYTF. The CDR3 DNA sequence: TGTGCCAGCAGTTACTCTGACAGGGACAGCCGAGGCTACACCTTC.

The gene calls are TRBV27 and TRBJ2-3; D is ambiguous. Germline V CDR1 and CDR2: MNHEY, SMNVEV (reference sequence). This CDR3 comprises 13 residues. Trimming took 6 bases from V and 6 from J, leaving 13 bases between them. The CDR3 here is CASRRPPRDTQYF. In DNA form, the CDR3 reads TGTGCCAGCAGACGCCCCCCCCGGGATACGCAGTATTTT.

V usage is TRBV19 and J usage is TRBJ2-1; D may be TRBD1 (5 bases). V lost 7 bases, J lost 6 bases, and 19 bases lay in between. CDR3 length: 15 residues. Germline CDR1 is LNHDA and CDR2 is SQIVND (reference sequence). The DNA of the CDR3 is TGTGCCAGTACCTCGCTCGGAAGCAGGGCCAATGAGCAGTTCTTC. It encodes CASTSLGSRANEQFF.

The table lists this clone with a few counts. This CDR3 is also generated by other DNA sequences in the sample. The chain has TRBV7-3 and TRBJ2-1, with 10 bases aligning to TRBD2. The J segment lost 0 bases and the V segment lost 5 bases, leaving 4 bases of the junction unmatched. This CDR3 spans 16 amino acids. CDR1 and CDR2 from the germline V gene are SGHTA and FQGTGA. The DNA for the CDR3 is TGTGCCAGCAGCCCGAGGACTAGCGGCTCCTACAATGAGCAGTTCTTC. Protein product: CASSPRTSGSYNEQFF.

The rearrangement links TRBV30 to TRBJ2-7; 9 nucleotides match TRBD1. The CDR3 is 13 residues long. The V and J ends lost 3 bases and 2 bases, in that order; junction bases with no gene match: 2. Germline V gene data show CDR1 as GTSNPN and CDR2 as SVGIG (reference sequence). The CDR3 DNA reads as TGTGCCTGGAGCAGACAGGGGGCCTACGAGCAGTACTTC. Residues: CAWSRQGAYEQYF.

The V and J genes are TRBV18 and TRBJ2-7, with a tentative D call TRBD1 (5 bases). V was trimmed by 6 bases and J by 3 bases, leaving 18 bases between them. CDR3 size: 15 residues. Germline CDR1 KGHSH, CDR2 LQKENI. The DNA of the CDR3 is TGTGCCAGCTCCCCGGGCCAAACGGACATCTACGAGCAGTACTTC. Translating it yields CASSPGQTDIYEQYF.

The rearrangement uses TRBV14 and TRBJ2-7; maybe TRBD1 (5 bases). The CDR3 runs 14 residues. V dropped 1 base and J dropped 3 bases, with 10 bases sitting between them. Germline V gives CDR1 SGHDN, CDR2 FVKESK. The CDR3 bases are TGTGCCAGCAGCCAAGCGGCCGGACACTACGAGCAGTACTTC. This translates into CASSQAAGHYEQYF.

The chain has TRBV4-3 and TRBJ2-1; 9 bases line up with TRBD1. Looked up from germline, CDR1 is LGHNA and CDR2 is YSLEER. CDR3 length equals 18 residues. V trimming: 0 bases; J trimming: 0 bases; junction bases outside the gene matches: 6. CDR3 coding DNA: TGCGCCAGCAGCCAAGACAGACAGGGGGTCAGCTCCTACAATGAGCAGTTCTTC. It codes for CASSQDRQGVSSYNEQFF.

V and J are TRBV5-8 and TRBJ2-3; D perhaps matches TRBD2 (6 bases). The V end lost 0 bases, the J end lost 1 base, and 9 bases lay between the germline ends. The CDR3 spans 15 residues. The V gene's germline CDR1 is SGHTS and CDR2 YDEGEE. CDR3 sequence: CASSLAGVGTDTQYF. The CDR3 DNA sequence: TGTGCCAGCAGCTTGGCGGGAGTCGGCACAGATACGCAGTATTTT. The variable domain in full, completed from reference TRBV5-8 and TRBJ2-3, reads EAGVTQSPTHLIKTRGQQATLRCSPISGHTSVYWYQQALGLGLQFLLWYDEGEERNRGNFPPRFSGRQFPNYSSELNVNALELEDSALYLCASSLAGVGTDTQYFGPGTRLTVL.

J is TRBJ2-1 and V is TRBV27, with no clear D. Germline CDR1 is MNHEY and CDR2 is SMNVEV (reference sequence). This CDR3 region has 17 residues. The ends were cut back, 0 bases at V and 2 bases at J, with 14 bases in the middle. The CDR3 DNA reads TGTGCCAGCAGTTTATCGACACAGCTTGGCCCCTACAATGAGCAGTTCTTC. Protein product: CASSLSTQLGPYNEQFF.

CDR3 DNA sequence: TGCGCCAGCAGCTTGGGGACTAGCGGGAGTGGCTGGGAGCTGTTTTTT. Its translation: CASSLGTSGSGWELFF. The chain carries TRBV5-1 and TRBJ2-2; 13 nucleotides line up with TRBD2. This CDR3 comprises 16 residues. Germline-derived CDR1 and CDR2 are SGHRS and YFSETQ. J was trimmed by 9 bases and V by 0 bases; bases with no gene match: 5.

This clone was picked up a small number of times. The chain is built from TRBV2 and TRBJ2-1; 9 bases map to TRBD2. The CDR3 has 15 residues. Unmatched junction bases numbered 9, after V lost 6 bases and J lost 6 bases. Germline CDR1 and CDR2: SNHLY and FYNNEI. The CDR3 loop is CASRDDGGRGNEQFF. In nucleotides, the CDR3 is TGTGCCAGCAGGGACGACGGCGGGAGGGGCAATGAGCAGTTCTTC.

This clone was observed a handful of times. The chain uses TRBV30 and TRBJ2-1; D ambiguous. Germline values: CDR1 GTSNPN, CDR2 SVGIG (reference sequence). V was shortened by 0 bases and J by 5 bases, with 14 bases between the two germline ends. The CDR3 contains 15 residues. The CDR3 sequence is CAWSVLTVVDNEQFF. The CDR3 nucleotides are TGTGCCTGGAGTGTACTCACTGTGGTCGACAATGAGCAGTTCTTC. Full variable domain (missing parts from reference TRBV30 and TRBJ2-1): SQTIHQWPATLVQPVGSPLSLECTVEGTSNPNLYWYRQAAGRGLQLLFYSVGIGQISSEVPQNLSASRPQDRQFILSSKKLLLSDSGFYLCAWSVLTVVDNEQFFGPGTRLTVL.

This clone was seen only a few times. The CDR3 DNA is TGTGCCAGCAGCTTCAACAGGGGGCAATTGAGGGAGACCCAGTACTTC. It encodes CASSFNRGQLRETQYF. This sequence joins TRBV13 and TRBJ2-5; 9 positions match TRBD1. Trimming removed 3 bases from V and 5 bases from J; junction bases left unmatched: 10. The germline V gene has CDR1 PRHDT and CDR2 FYEKMQ (reference sequence). The CDR3 loop spans 16 amino acids.

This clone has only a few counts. The CDR3: CASNPPGQSSGANVLTF. The DNA for the CDR3 is TGTGCCAGCAATCCTCCGGGACAGAGCTCTGGGGCCAACGTCCTGACTTTC. This chain links TRBV28 with TRBJ2-6; TRBD1 agrees at 7 bases. The CDR3 contains 17 residues. Per the germline V gene, CDR1 is MDHEN and CDR2 is SYDVKM. J lost 0 bases, V lost 7 bases, and 9 bases had no gene match. Variable domain in full (rest from reference TRBV28 and TRBJ2-6): DVKVTQSSRYLVKRTGEKVFLECVQDMDHENMFWYRQDPGLGLRLIYFSYDVKMKEKGDIPEGYSVSREKKERFSLILESASTNQTSMYLCASNPPGQSSGANVLTFGAGSRLTVL.

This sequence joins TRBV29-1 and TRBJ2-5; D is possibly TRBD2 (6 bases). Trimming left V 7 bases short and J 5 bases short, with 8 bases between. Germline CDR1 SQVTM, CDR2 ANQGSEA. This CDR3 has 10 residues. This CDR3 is CSGEVETQYF. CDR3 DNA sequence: TGCAGCGGGGAGGTGGAGACCCAGTACTTC.

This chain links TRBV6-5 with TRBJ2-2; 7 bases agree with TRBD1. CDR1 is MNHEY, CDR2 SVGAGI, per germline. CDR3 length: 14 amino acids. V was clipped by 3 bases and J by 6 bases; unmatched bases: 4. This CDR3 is CASSYNRGPGELFF. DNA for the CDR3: TGTGCCAGCAGTTATAACAGGGGCCCCGGGGAGCTGTTTTTT.